A selection of T cell receptor beta chains follows, all from one sample in a study of blood T cell repertoires in COVID-19. TCRdb's table, derived via immunoSEQ multiplex PCR, lists solely in-frame clones and lacks some. Of 300,000 to 350,000 clones in the sample, about nine tenths were seen once. Sequenced sample: peripheral blood. The receptors here all came from a woman between 25 and 40 years old with COVID-19, enrolled during active disease. Each CDR3 is given with its conserved first and last residue. D genes are given only for firm matches. Clone size, where shown, is once, few, many, or a class for clones that have expanded.

clone size | CDR3 length | J gene | D gene | V gene | CDR3 protein | CDR3 DNA
- | 13 | TRBJ2-7 | - | TRBV4-1 | CASSQREWDEQYF | TGCGCCAGCAGCCAACGGGAATGGGACGAGCAGTACTTC
once | 14 | TRBJ1-4 | - | TRBV4-1 | CASSQDTYNEKLFF | TGCGCCAGCAGCCAAGATACCTATAATGAAAAACTGTTTTTT
once | 12 | TRBJ1-1 | - | TRBV2 | CASSPPVNEAFF | TGTGCCAGCAGCCCACCGGTGAATGAAGCTTTCTTT
- | 18 | TRBJ1-6 | - | TRBV19 | CASRGLRPHLFNDSPLHF | TGTGCCAGCCGGGGACTTCGCCCCCATTTATTTAATGATTCACCCCTCCACTTT
- | 15 | TRBJ2-3 | - | TRBV27 | CASRRGADFTDTQYF | TGTGCCAGCCGCAGAGGAGCGGATTTCACAGATACGCAGTATTTT
- | 17 | TRBJ2-1 | TRBD2 | TRBV5-6 | CASSLGASGAHYNEQFF | TGTGCCAGCAGCCTCGGGGCTAGCGGGGCTCATTACAATGAGCAGTTCTTC
- | 15 | TRBJ1-3 | - | TRBV7-2 | CASSLGATSGNTIYF | TGTGCCAGCAGCCTAGGGGCAACCTCTGGAAACACCATATATTTT
- | 14 | TRBJ2-5 | - | TRBV14 | CASSQDLGSETQYF | TGTGCCAGCAGCCAAGATTTGGGCAGCGAGACCCAGTACTTC
- | 14 | TRBJ1-1 | TRBD1 | TRBV7-9 | CASSTDRVNTEAFF | TGTGCCAGCAGCACAGACAGGGTAAACACTGAAGCTTTCTTT
few | 13 | TRBJ2-4 | TRBD2 | TRBV7-2 | CASSLGLENIQYF | TGTGCCAGCAGCCTAGGACTAGAGAACATTCAGTACTTC
- | 13 | TRBJ2-1 | - | TRBV6-2/TRBV6-3 | CASSITGYNEQFF | TGTGCCAGCAGTATTACAGGCTACAATGAGCAGTTCTTC
- | 16 | TRBJ1-1 | - | TRBV6-5 | CASSLIPGAMNTEAFF | TGTGCCAGCAGTTTAATCCCTGGGGCTATGAACACTGAAGCTTTCTTT
- | 14 | TRBJ1-2 | TRBD1 | TRBV12-5 | CASGLFGTVHGYTF | TGTGCTAGTGGTTTGTTCGGGACAGTGCATGGCTACACCTTC
- | 15 | TRBJ1-5 | - | TRBV6-6 | CASSFRQESNQPQHF | TGTGCCAGCAGTTTCCGACAGGAAAGCAATCAGCCCCAGCATTTT
- | 16 | TRBJ1-2 | TRBD1 | TRBV6-2/TRBV6-3 | CASSPRQGARFRGYTF | TGTGCCAGCAGCCCCAGACAGGGGGCGAGGTTTCGCGGCTACACCTTC
- | 17 | TRBJ2-2 | TRBD2 | TRBV9 | CASSSGLAGAHTGELFF | TGTGCCAGCAGCTCAGGACTAGCGGGGGCTCACACCGGGGAGCTGTTTTTT
- | 13 | TRBJ1-5 | TRBD1 | TRBV11-3 | CASRGTGDQPQHF | TGTGCCAGCAGAGGGACAGGGGATCAGCCCCAGCATTTT
- | 13 | TRBJ2-7 | - | TRBV7-2 | CASSLAVGHEQYF | TGTGCCAGCAGCTTAGCGGTGGGCCACGAGCAGTACTTC
- | 17 | TRBJ1-4 | TRBD1 | TRBV19 | CASSIARPGQSNEKLFF | TGTGCCAGTAGTATAGCGCGGCCGGGACAGTCGAATGAAAAACTGTTTTTT
- | 14 | TRBJ2-5 | - | TRBV5-1 | CASSFGGFGETQYF | TGCGCCAGCAGCTTTGGGGGGTTCGGGGAGACCCAGTACTTC
- | 13 | TRBJ2-2 | - | TRBV28 | CASSFSDTGELFF | TGTGCCAGCAGTTTTTCGGACACCGGGGAGCTGTTTTTT
- | 15 | TRBJ1-1 | - | TRBV9 | CASSATPTGNTEAFF | TGTGCCAGCAGCGCCACTCCGACGGGGAACACTGAAGCTTTCTTT
- | 14 | TRBJ1-1 | - | TRBV18 | CASSPPTRDGEAFF | TGTGCCAGCTCACCTCCCACCCGGGATGGTGAAGCTTTCTTT
- | 16 | TRBJ1-4 | TRBD1 | TRBV7-9 | CASSSYDRGANEKLFF | TGTGCCAGCAGCTCTTACGACAGGGGGGCTAATGAAAAACTGTTTTTT
- | 14 | TRBJ1-1 | TRBD1 | TRBV3-1/TRBV3-2 | CASTTTGVDTEAFF | TGTGCCAGCACTACCACAGGGGTAGACACTGAAGCTTTCTTT
- | 16 | TRBJ2-3 | TRBD1 | TRBV27 | CASRPKQGTSTDTQYF | TGTGCCAGCAGGCCAAAACAGGGGACGAGCACAGATACGCAGTATTTT
- | 15 | TRBJ1-3 | - | TRBV9 | CASSDLGGSGNTIYF | TGTGCCAGCAGCGATCTAGGGGGATCTGGAAACACCATATATTTT
- | 14 | TRBJ2-3 | TRBD2 | TRBV10-3 | CAISRGVKTDTQYF | TGTGCCATCAGCCGGGGGGTGAAAACAGATACGCAGTATTTT
- | 11 | TRBJ1-2 | - | TRBV28 | CASRVNYGYTF | TGTGCCAGCCGGGTGAACTATGGCTACACCTTC
once | 19 | TRBJ1-1 | - | TRBV15 | CATSRDRSGGKYWNTEAFF | TGTGCCACCAGCAGAGATAGGAGTGGAGGGAAGTATTGGAACACTGAAGCTTTCTTT
- | 15 | TRBJ1-5 | - | TRBV28 | CASRVEYSSNQPQHF | TGTGCCAGCAGGGTGGAGTACTCAAGCAATCAGCCCCAGCATTTT
- | 13 | TRBJ2-2 | - | TRBV5-4 | CASSLGGAGELFF | TGTGCCAGCAGCTTGGGGGGGGCCGGGGAGCTGTTTTTT
- | 16 | TRBJ1-6 | TRBD1 | TRBV5-1 | CASSYYPGQGDSPLHF | TGCGCCAGCAGCTACTATCCGGGACAGGGTGATTCACCCCTCCACTTT
few | 15 | TRBJ1-1 | - | TRBV27 | CASRPTGRGNTEAFF | TGTGCCAGCAGGCCGACAGGACGGGGGAACACTGAAGCTTTCTTT
- | 18 | TRBJ1-6 | - | TRBV5-5 | CASSSSTSGEGPRAPLHF | TGTGCCAGCAGCTCATCGACGTCAGGAGAGGGTCCGCGGGCACCCCTCCACTTT
few | 14 | TRBJ1-3 | - | TRBV19 | CASSAGASGNTIYF | TGTGCCAGTAGCGCAGGCGCCTCTGGAAACACCATATATTTT
- | 15 | TRBJ1-4 | - | TRBV6-1 | CASSEAPTRNEKLFF | TGTGCCAGCAGTGAAGCGCCAACTCGGAATGAAAAACTGTTTTTT
- | 15 | TRBJ2-1 | - | TRBV7-8 | CASSLAAGPYNEQFF | TGTGCCAGCAGCTTAGCGGCAGGCCCTTACAATGAGCAGTTCTTC
once | 13 | TRBJ1-2 | TRBD1 | TRBV28 | CASSLQAGGGYTF | TGTGCCAGCAGTTTACAGGCAGGGGGTGGCTACACCTTC
- | 13 | TRBJ1-2 | - | TRBV12-3/TRBV12-4 | CASSPGFQGGYTF | TGTGCCAGCAGTCCAGGGTTCCAGGGGGGCTACACCTTC
- | 16 | TRBJ1-1 | - | TRBV10-2 | CASSTGRWPMNTEAFF | TGCGCCAGCAGTACCGGCAGGTGGCCTATGAACACTGAAGCTTTCTTT
- | 13 | TRBJ1-2 | - | TRBV6-6 | CASSPGFVGGYTF | TGTGCCAGCAGTCCAGGGTTCGTAGGCGGCTACACCTTC
- | 16 | TRBJ2-2 | - | TRBV3-1/TRBV3-2 | CASSQDLGAKAGELFF | TGTGCCAGCAGCCAAGATTTGGGGGCAAAAGCCGGGGAGCTGTTTTTT
- | 12 | TRBJ2-3 | - | TRBV5-4 | CASSPETGRQYF | TGTGCCAGCAGCCCGGAGACAGGCAGGCAGTATTTT